The 21 T cell receptor beta chains given below trace back to one sample, sequenced in a study of shared clonotypes between healthy human individuals. The method was immunoSEQ multiplex PCR; TCRdb's version includes in-frame clones alone and lacks a portion of them. The table includes approximately 480,000 clones, approximately 79% detected once. The source material was PBMCs. Every receptor here comes from a woman in her thirties or forties in good health. Some clones in this sample may be carry-over from other donors' samples.

This clone was seen a few times. The rearrangement joins TRBV29-1 to TRBJ1-2; perhaps TRBD1 as D (5 bases). The V and J ends lost 6 bases and 4 bases respectively, with 12 bases between them. The CDR3 has 12 amino acids. CDR1 and CDR2 from the germline V gene are SQVTM and ANQGSEA. The CDR3 protein is CSVLGEFYGYTF. The CDR3, as DNA: TGCAGCGTCCTAGGGGAATTCTATGGCTACACCTTC. The whole variable domain, remainder taken from reference TRBV29-1 and TRBJ1-2, is SAVISQKPSRDICQRGTSLTIQCQVDSQVTMMFWYRQQPGQSLTLIATANQGSEATYESGFVIDKFPISRPNLTFSTLTVSNMSPEDSSIYLCSVLGEFYGYTFGSGTRLTVV.

The V call is TRBV6-5, the J call TRBJ1-2, with D maybe TRBD1 (6 bases). This CDR3 spans 14 amino acids. Germline values: CDR1 MNHEY, CDR2 SVGAGI. Trimming removed 6 bases from V and 8 bases from J, with 19 bases in between. In DNA, the CDR3 is TGTGCCAGCAGGGAAGGGACACCCCAGAAGGGCTACACCTTC. It specifies CASREGTPQKGYTF.

CDR3 coding DNA: TGTGCCAGCAGCCTGGGGGCTAGCGGGAGCTACGAGCAGTACTTC. It yields the protein CASSLGASGSYEQYF. This sequence joins TRBV5-4 and TRBJ2-7; 10 bases line up with TRBD2. The CDR3 extends over 15 amino acids. Germline V gene lookup returns CDR1 SGHNT and CDR2 YYREEE (reference sequence). Germline trimming cut 4 bases from V and 3 bases from J; bases unmatched to any gene: 7.

The CDR3 DNA follows: TGTGCCAGCAGTTCCGGGACTAGCGGGAGAACCGGGGAGCTGTTTTTT. Its translation: CASSSGTSGRTGELFF. This chain links TRBV27 with TRBJ2-2; 14 nucleotides line up with TRBD2. CDR3 length equals 16 residues. The germline V gene encodes CDR1 MNHEY and CDR2 SMNVEV (reference sequence). The V and J ends lost 4 bases and 5 bases, in that order; junction bases with no gene match: 3.

V is TRBV21-1 and J is TRBJ2-6; the table's D gene call, TRBD2, was not cross checked with the DNA. TRBV21-1 is given as a pseudogene. The length of the CDR3 is 22 residues. The CDR3 sequence: CASSKVIPSGRAFKSGANVLTF. Written as DNA, the CDR3 is TGTGCCAGCAGCAAAGTAATCCCCAGCGGGAGGGCCTTTAAATCTGGGGCCAACGTCCTGACTTTC.

On this clone: This specimen includes other DNA sequences encoding the same CDR3. The chain employs TRBV30 and TRBJ1-5; perhaps TRBD1 as D (6 bases). CDR3 length: 15 residues. V lost 2 bases to trimming and J lost 6 bases, with 17 bases between them. Per germline, CDR1 GTSNPN and CDR2 SVGIG (reference sequence). The CDR3 here is CAWSIGTRGSQPQHF. The CDR3 coding sequence is TGTGCCTGGAGTATCGGCACTAGGGGGAGTCAGCCCCAGCATTTT.

Worth noting for this clone: In the same sample, other DNA sequences code for this CDR3. This chain connects TRBV27 to TRBJ2-3; tentatively, D is TRBD2 (5 bases). CDR1 MNHEY and CDR2 SMNVEV come from the germline V gene (reference sequence). V was shortened by 2 bases and J by 6 bases, with 6 bases between the two germline ends. The CDR3 is 12 amino acids. In DNA, the CDR3 is TGTGCCAGCAGTTTAAGAGGGGATACGCAGTATTTT. The encoded protein is CASSLRGDTQYF.

This chain links TRBV4-1 with TRBJ2-7, with unresolved D. Germline V lookup: CDR1 MGHRA, CDR2 YSYEKL. The germline V and J ends were trimmed by 1 base and 2 bases, with 6 bases remaining between them. This CDR3 has 13 amino acids. The CDR3 DNA follows: TGCGCCAGCAGCCAAGGGTCAGCCTACGAGCAGTACTTC. The encoded protein is CASSQGSAYEQYF.

This sequence joins TRBV29-1 and TRBJ1-5; no clear D. Germline-derived CDR1 and CDR2 are SQVTM and ANQGSEA. The CDR3 length is 14 residues. The germline V and J ends were trimmed by 3 bases and 5 bases, with 14 bases remaining between them. The CDR3 coding sequence is TGCAGCGTTGATCCCCGGTGGTCTGATCAGCCCCAGCATTTT. This translates into CSVDPRWSDQPQHF. The variable domain in full, with the rest retrieved from reference TRBV29-1 and TRBJ1-5, is SAVISQKPSRDICQRGTSLTIQCQVDSQVTMMFWYRQQPGQSLTLIATANQGSEATYESGFVIDKFPISRPNLTFSTLTVSNMSPEDSSIYLCSVDPRWSDQPQHFGDGTRLSIL.

A few counts support this clone. The rearrangement links TRBV12-5 to TRBJ2-7, with D possibly TRBD1 on 5 matching bases. V was pared by 0 bases and J by 3 bases, with 12 bases between. This CDR3 is 15 amino acids long. Germline-derived CDR1 and CDR2 are LGHNT and FRNRAP. CDR3 in DNA: TGTGCTAGTGGTTTGGTACAGGCCATTTGCTACGAGCAGTACTTC. Encoded protein: CASGLVQAICYEQYF.

The chain is built from TRBV29-1 and TRBJ1-1; 8 bases are shared with TRBD1. Germline V gives CDR1 SQVTM, CDR2 ANQGSEA. There are 13 residues in the CDR3. With V trimmed by 5 bases and J by 4 bases, 6 bases remained unmatched. The CDR3 nucleotides read TGCAGCGTTTGCTTTACAGGGGGCACTGAAGCTTTCTTT. It yields the protein CSVCFTGGTEAFF.

The chain uses TRBV19 and TRBJ1-3, with a tentative D call TRBD1 (5 bases). The CDR3 has 14 amino acids. CDR1 is LNHDA, CDR2 SQIVND, per germline (reference sequence). V was clipped by 6 bases and J by 0 bases, with 9 bases between them. The CDR3 DNA sequence: TGTGCCAGTAGATACAGGAACTCTGGAAACACCATATATTTT. As protein: CASRYRNSGNTIYF.

The J gene is TRBJ2-3, the V gene TRBV29-1, with TRBD1 as a possible D gene (6 bases). This CDR3 contains 13 residues. Germline V gene lookup returns CDR1 SQVTM and CDR2 ANQGSEA. V lost 7 bases to trimming and J lost 0 bases, with 11 bases between them. This chain's CDR3 is CSAADRSTDTQYF. The CDR3, as DNA: TGCAGCGCTGCGGACAGAAGCACAGATACGCAGTATTTT.

This chain connects TRBV2 to TRBJ2-1, with no clear D. The CDR3 spans 11 residues. CDR1 and CDR2 from the germline V gene are SNHLY and FYNNEI. Trimming stripped 7 bases from V and 4 bases from J, with 5 bases between. The CDR3 region is CASTDYNEQFF. CDR3 nucleotides: TGTGCCAGCACAGATTACAATGAGCAGTTCTTC.

The chain carries TRBV5-1 and TRBJ2-7; 7 bases agree with TRBD1. The V gene's germline CDR1 is SGHRS and CDR2 YFSETQ. CDR3 length equals 14 residues. V lost 3 bases and J lost 7; bases outside the gene matches: 10. The CDR3 loop is CASSSRGQLHEQYF. In DNA form, the CDR3 reads TGCGCCAGCAGCTCCCGGGGACAGCTACATGAGCAGTACTTC. The variable domain in full, completed from reference TRBV5-1 and TRBJ2-7, reads KAGVTQTPRYLIKTRGQQVTLSCSPISGHRSVSWYQQTPGQGLQFLFEYFSETQRNKGNFPGRFSGRQFSNSRSEMNVSTLELGDSALYLCASSSRGQLHEQYFGPGTRLTVT.

This clone was seen only once. V and J are TRBV7-2 and TRBJ1-2, with D hard to call. V lost 4 bases and J lost 1, with 7 bases in between. The CDR3 length is 13 residues. Germline-derived CDR1 and CDR2 are SGHTA and FQGNSA. The CDR3 sequence: CASSSSRNYGYTF. The DNA for the CDR3 is TGTGCCAGCAGCTCTTCACGTAACTATGGCTACACCTTC.

This chain connects TRBV29-1 to TRBJ2-1; TRBD1 is a possible D gene (6 bases). This CDR3 is 14 amino acids long. Germline V lookup: CDR1 SQVTM, CDR2 ANQGSEA. Deletions cut 3 bases from V and 8 bases from J, with 17 bases between. Here the CDR3 reads CSVDQAGVDYEQFF. The CDR3 DNA sequence: TGCAGCGTTGATCAGGCAGGGGTAGATTATGAGCAGTTCTTC.

The gene calls are TRBV30 and TRBJ1-1; D is possibly TRBD1 (5 bases). The CDR3 is made up of 13 amino acids. Trimming shortened V by 2 bases and J by 5 bases, and 12 bases separated the two germline ends. The germline V gene has CDR1 GTSNPN and CDR2 SVGIG (reference sequence). The CDR3 reads CAWSTSPGTEAFF. CDR3 bases: TGTGCCTGGAGTACCAGCCCAGGGACTGAAGCTTTCTTT.

This chain links TRBV1 with TRBJ2-7; the table gives TRBD2 as D, unverified against the DNA. TRBV1 is flagged as a pseudogene. The CDR3 contains 15 residues. The CDR3 spells CTSSQEHASSYEQYF. The CDR3 DNA is TGCACCAGCAGCCAAGAACATGCTAGCTCCTACGAGCAGTACTTC.

This CDR3 is CASSYTSGSYNEQFF. The CDR3 DNA follows: TGTGCCAGCAGTTACACTAGCGGGAGTTACAATGAGCAGTTCTTC. V is TRBV2 and J is TRBJ2-1, with 11 bases fitting TRBD2. This CDR3 spans 15 amino acids. Germline lookup yields CDR1 SNHLY and CDR2 FYNNEI. With V trimmed by 5 bases and J by 4 bases, 4 bases remained unmatched.

This clone has only a few counts. The CDR3 spells CASSPPGLAGVRNIQYF. The CDR3 bases are TGTGCCAGCTCACCACCGGGCCTAGCGGGAGTTCGGAACATTCAGTACTTC. This chain uses TRBV18 with TRBJ2-4, with 10 nucleotides matching TRBD2. This CDR3 comprises 17 residues. With V trimmed by 0 bases and J by 7 bases, 9 bases remained unmatched. Per the germline V gene, CDR1 is KGHSH and CDR2 is LQKENI.